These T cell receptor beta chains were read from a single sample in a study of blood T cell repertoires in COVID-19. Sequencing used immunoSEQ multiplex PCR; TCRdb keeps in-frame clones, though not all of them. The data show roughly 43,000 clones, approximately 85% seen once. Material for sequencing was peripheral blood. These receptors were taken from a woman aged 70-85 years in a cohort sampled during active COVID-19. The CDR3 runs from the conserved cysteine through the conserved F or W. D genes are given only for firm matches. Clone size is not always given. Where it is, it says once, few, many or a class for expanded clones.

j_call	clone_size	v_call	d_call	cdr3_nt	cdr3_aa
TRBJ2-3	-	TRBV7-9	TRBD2	TGTGCCAGCAGGGGGGCGACAGGGACTAGCGGGACCCCCATACATACGCAGTATTTT	CASRGATGTSGTPIHTQYF
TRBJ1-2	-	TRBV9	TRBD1	TGTGCCACTTCACTAGGGGGTCAGGGGGCGCCGGAGGGCTACACCTTC	CATSLGGQGAPEGYTF
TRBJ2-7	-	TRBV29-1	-	TGCAGCGAGATTGGACAGACCCTATGTCCGTACTTC	CSEIGQTLCPYF
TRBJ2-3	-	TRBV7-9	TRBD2	TGTGCCAGCACAGGGCTAGCGGGAGGGCCGGGCACAGATACGCAGTATTTT	CASTGLAGGPGTDTQYF
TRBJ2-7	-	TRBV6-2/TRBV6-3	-	TGTGCCAGCAGTTACGGGGGCTACTCCTACGAGCAGTACTTC	CASSYGGYSYEQYF
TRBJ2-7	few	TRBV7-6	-	TGTGCCAGCAGCTTCAATGACAGGTCTCGCTACGAGCAGTACTTC	CASSFNDRSRYEQYF
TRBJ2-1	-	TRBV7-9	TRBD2	TGTGCCAGCAGCCGAGGAGCGGGACCCTACAATGAGCAGTTCTTC	CASSRGAGPYNEQFF
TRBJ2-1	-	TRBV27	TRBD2	TGTGCCACCGGGCAAGCGGGAGGTAGAGAGAATGAGCAGTTCTTC	CATGQAGGRENEQFF
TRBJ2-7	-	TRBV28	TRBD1	TGTGCCAGCACCACGGGGGACAGGATCTACGAGCAGTACTTC	CASTTGDRIYEQYF
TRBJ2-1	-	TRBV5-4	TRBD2	TGTGCCAGCAGCCCCGGTGATGAGGGAGGGCCTATAAATGAGCAGTTCTTC	CASSPGDEGGPINEQFF
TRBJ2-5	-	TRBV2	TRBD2	TGTGCCAGCAGTGAAGCTAGCGGGGGGTGGTACCAAGAGACCCAGTACTTC	CASSEASGGWYQETQYF
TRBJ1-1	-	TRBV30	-	TGTGCCTGGAGTGTACAGGGGAACACTGAAGCTTTCTTT	CAWSVQGNTEAFF
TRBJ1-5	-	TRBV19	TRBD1	TGTGCCAGTAGCGGACAGGGGGGTCAGCCCCAGCATTTT	CASSGQGGQPQHF
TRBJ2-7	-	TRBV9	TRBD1	TGTGCCAGCAGCCCCCGGACAGGGTTCTACGAGCAGTACTTC	CASSPRTGFYEQYF
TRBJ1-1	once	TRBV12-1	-	TGTGCCAGCAGCTTTGCGGAAAGACAGGGGGCCTCGAACACTGAAGCTTTCTTT	CASSFAERQGASNTEAFF
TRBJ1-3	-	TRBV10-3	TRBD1	TGTGCCATCAGGATGGACAGGCTTGGAAACACCATATATTTT	CAIRMDRLGNTIYF
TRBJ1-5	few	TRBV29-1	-	TGCAGCGTTGCTAAAGGGGTCAATCAGCCCCAGCATTTT	CSVAKGVNQPQHF
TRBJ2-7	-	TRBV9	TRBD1	TGTGCCAGCAGCGCCTCAGGGGGCGCTTGGTACGAGCAGTACTTC	CASSASGGAWYEQYF
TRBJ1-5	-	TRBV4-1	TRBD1	TGCGCCAGCAGCCGGGACAGGGGGTGGAATCAGCCCCAGCATTTT	CASSRDRGWNQPQHF
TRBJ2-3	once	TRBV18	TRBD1	TGTGCCAGCTCAACCGGACAGGGGGGCACAGATACGCAGTATTTT	CASSTGQGGTDTQYF
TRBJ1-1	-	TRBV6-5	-	TGTGCCAGCAGCAGGGGGAACACTGAAGCTTTCTTT	CASSRGNTEAFF
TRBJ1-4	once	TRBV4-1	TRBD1	TGCGCCAGCAGCCAACCCGACAGGGTTAATGAAAAACTGTTTTTT	CASSQPDRVNEKLFF
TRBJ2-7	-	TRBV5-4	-	TGTGCCAGCAGCTTGGGCGGGACGGCCAACGAGCAGTACTTC	CASSLGGTANEQYF
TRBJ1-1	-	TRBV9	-	TGTGCCAGCAGCGTAGGTTTTGTCGACACTGAAGCTTTCTTT	CASSVGFVDTEAFF
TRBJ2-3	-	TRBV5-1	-	TGCGCCAGCAGCTCTCCCCGGGACTCAGATACGCAGTATTTT	CASSSPRDSDTQYF
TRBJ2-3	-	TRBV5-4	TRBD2	TGTGCCAGCAGCTTCGGGAGGGGCACAGATACGCAGTATTTT	CASSFGRGTDTQYF
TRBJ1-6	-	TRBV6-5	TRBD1	TGTGCCAGCAGTTTAGACAGGGCGGATAATTCACCCCTCCACTTT	CASSLDRADNSPLHF